This TCR beta chain came from a study of shared clonotypes between healthy human individuals. Study-wide context: The study drew on two women and three men aged 18 to 49 as donors.

The table came from immunoSEQ multiplex PCR; TCRdb's copy has only in-frame clones and leaves some out. The sample has hundreds of thousands of clones; under 95% are singletons. The CDR3 contains 15 residues. From germline, CDR1 is SSHAT and CDR2 FNYEAQ (reference sequence). Concerning this clone itself: One end of the junction is discordant with germline, which a read error may explain.

As defined, naive CD8 cells were CD45RO-negative and positively selected for CCR7, with terminally differentiated effector memory CD45RA+ cells excluded. The chain uses TRBV7-7 and TRBJ1-3, with D perhaps matching TRBD1 (5 bases). This TCR derives from a man aged 30-40 years in good health. Sequenced sample: naive CD8+ T cells sorted from blood. DNA of the CDR3: TGTGCTAGCAGCCCCCTACAGGATATGGGAAACACCATATATTTT. It yields the protein CASSPLQDMGNTIYF.